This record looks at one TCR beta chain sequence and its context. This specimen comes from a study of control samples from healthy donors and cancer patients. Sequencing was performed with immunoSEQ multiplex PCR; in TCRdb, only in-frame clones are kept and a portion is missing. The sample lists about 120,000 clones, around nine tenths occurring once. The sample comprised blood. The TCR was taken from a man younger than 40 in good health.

CDR3 residues: CASRNTYRGMYF. In DNA form, the CDR3 reads TGTGCCAGCAGAAACACCTACAGGGGGATGTACTTC. V and J are TRBV6-5 and TRBJ2-5; 8 positions agree with TRBD1. With 6 bases clipped from V and 13 bases from J, the junction kept 10 bases outside the gene matches. There are 12 residues in the CDR3. Germline V CDR1 and CDR2: MNHEY, SVGAGI.